These 13 T cell receptor beta chains came from one sample sequenced in a study of T cells in Graves' hyperthyroidism and ophthalmopathy. The CDR3 regions of TCR beta were amplified from RNA transcripts. During a first-round RT-PCR of the TCR CDR3, the HTBI primer set was used. TCRdb independently ran MiXCR on the multiplex PCR reads; one entry per CDR3 protein. This sample yields 300,000 to 500,000 distinct CDR3 sequences, of which 14% to 15% are seen a single time; roughly 33% belongs to the top ten. Sequencing used blood. All receptors derive from a woman in her twenties or thirties with Graves' hyperthyroidism.

This clonotype showed up many times. This rearrangement joins TRBV7-9 to TRBJ1-2; no clear D gene. This CDR3 contains 15 residues. V was pared by 1 base and J by 1 base, with 10 bases between. Germline V CDR1 and CDR2: SEHNR, FQNEAQ (reference sequence). CDR3 protein: CASSLDGSLNYGYTF. CDR3 DNA: TGTGCCAGCAGCTTAGACGGTAGTCTTAACTATGGCTACACCTTC. Full variable domain (missing parts from reference TRBV7-9 and TRBJ1-2): DTGVSQNPRHKITKRGQNVTFRCDPISEHNRLYWYRQTLGQGPEFLTYFQNEAQLEKSRLLSDRFSAERPKGSFSTLEIQRTEQGDSAMYLCASSLDGSLNYGYTFGSGTRLTVV.

The rearrangement uses TRBV15 and TRBJ2-1, with 10 bases aligning to TRBD2. This CDR3 contains 18 residues. Germline lookup yields CDR1 LNHNV and CDR2 YYDKDF (reference sequence). V lost 6 bases, J lost 5 bases, and 16 bases stayed unmatched. For the CDR3, the DNA is TGTGCCACCAGGCTTTTGGGGACTAGCGCAAAATCCCACAATGAGCAGTTCTTC. Translating it yields CATRLLGTSAKSHNEQFF.

The gene calls are TRBV25-1 and TRBJ2-2; 11 bases agree with TRBD1. Germline V gives CDR1 MGHDK, CDR2 SYGVNS. J was trimmed by 6 bases and V by 3 bases; bases with no gene match: 6. This CDR3 is 16 amino acids long. CDR3 residues: CASSDSGQGVAGELFF. In DNA form, the CDR3 reads TGTGCCAGCAGTGATTCGGGACAGGGGGTCGCCGGGGAGCTGTTTTTT. Combining the CDR3 with reference TRBV25-1 and TRBJ2-2 gives the whole variable domain EADIYQTPRYLVIGTGKKITLECSQTMGHDKMYWYQQDPGMELHLIHYSYGVNSTEKGDLSSESTVSRIRTEHFPLTLESARPSHTSQYLCASSDSGQGVAGELFFGEGSRLTVL.

As for this clonotype: Possible read error: a much larger clone is one base away. This chain links TRBV28 with TRBJ2-7; perhaps TRBD1 as D (5 bases). This CDR3 is built from 14 residues. V gave up 3 bases and J gave up 2 bases, with 11 bases separating them. The germline V gene has CDR1 MDHEN and CDR2 SYDVKM. This CDR3 reads CASSFRGLAYEQYF. As DNA, the CDR3 is TGTGCCAGCAGTTTTAGGGGCCTGGCCTACGAGCAGTACTTC.

This chain links TRBV5-4 with TRBJ2-7; 9 nucleotides agree with TRBD1. This CDR3 spans 15 amino acids. Germline values: CDR1 SGHNT, CDR2 YYREEE (reference sequence). Unmatched junction bases numbered 8, after V lost 2 bases and J lost 5 bases. The CDR3 nucleotides are TGTGCCAGCAGCTTACCGGGACAGGGTGAGGACGAGCAGTACTTC. Its protein product is CASSLPGQGEDEQYF.

The V and J genes are TRBV7-9 and TRBJ2-3; D may be TRBD2 (5 bases). This CDR3 spans 12 amino acids. V was shortened by 5 bases and J by 8 bases, with 11 bases between the two germline ends. CDR1 and CDR2 (germline): SEHNR, FQNEAQ (reference sequence). CDR3 DNA: TGTGCCAGCAGCCAAACCCGGGGTACGCAGTATTTT. This gives the protein CASSQTRGTQYF.

This clonotype was seen many times. The V and J genes are TRBV11-2 and TRBJ1-4, with 10 bases aligning to TRBD1. CDR1 is SGHAT and CDR2 is FQNNGV in the germline V gene. The CDR3 extends over 15 amino acids. V was clipped by 3 bases and J by 7 bases; unmatched bases: 5. The DNA of the CDR3 is TGTGCCAGCAGCTTGTCCGGGACAGGGGCTGAAAAACTGTTTTTT. Its translation: CASSLSGTGAEKLFF.

Ten or more counts support this clonotype. The chain is built from TRBV28 and TRBJ1-5; perhaps TRBD1 as D (6 bases). The germline gives CDR1 MDHEN, CDR2 SYDVKM. V lost 2 bases and J 1 base, leaving 15 bases between the germline ends. The CDR3 is made up of 17 amino acids. The CDR3 protein is CASSLPNRVVSNQPQHF. The CDR3 DNA reads TGTGCCAGCAGTTTACCCAACAGGGTTGTAAGCAATCAGCCCCAGCATTTT.

Regarding this clonotype: A much bigger clone sits one base away, suggesting this may be a read error. A read error is likely, as this CDR3 ends without the conserved phenylalanine or tryptophan. The chain employs TRBV10-3 and TRBJ1-5, with a tentative D call TRBD1 (5 bases). This CDR3 is built from 14 residues. The germline V and J ends were trimmed by 10 bases and 0 bases, with 13 bases remaining between them. CDR1 and CDR2 (germline): ENHRY, SYGVKD. This CDR3 is CASSRDRSNQPQHL. The CDR3 nucleotides are TGTGCCAGCTCCAGGGACCGTAGCAATCAGCCCCAGCATCTT.

This clonotype was found a few times. The chain combines TRBV19 with TRBJ2-2, with 11 bases matching TRBD1. The germline V gene encodes CDR1 LNHDA and CDR2 SQIVND (reference sequence). This CDR3 spans 16 amino acids. The V and J ends lost 4 bases and 7 bases, in that order; junction bases with no gene match: 8. CDR3 sequence: CASSKMDRGLNGELFF. The CDR3 nucleotides are TGTGCCAGTAGTAAAATGGACAGGGGGCTTAACGGGGAGCTGTTTTTT.

The chain links TRBV2 to TRBJ2-7; 16 nucleotides line up with TRBD2. There are 20 residues in the CDR3. J was trimmed by 0 bases and V by 8 bases; bases with no gene match: 16. The germline V gene encodes CDR1 SNHLY and CDR2 FYNNEI. CDR3 amino acids: CASSLTAGTSGRVSSYEQYF. In DNA, the CDR3 is TGTGCCAGCTCACTGACCGCCGGGACTAGCGGGAGGGTTAGCTCCTACGAGCAGTACTTC.

This clonotype came up many times. The J gene is TRBJ2-1, the V gene TRBV29-1, with 7 bases matching TRBD1. The CDR3 loop spans 13 amino acids. Germline-derived CDR1 and CDR2 are SQVTM and ANQGSEA. V dropped 7 bases and J dropped 4; count of bases not matched to a gene: 7. The CDR3 bases are TGCAGCGGTGGGACAGCCCCATACAATGAGCAGTTCTTC. Amino acid sequence: CSGGTAPYNEQFF.

This rearrangement joins TRBV29-1 to TRBJ1-2; D not certain. Trimming removed 5 bases at V and 4 bases at J, with 11 bases between. The germline CDR1 and CDR2 sequences are SQVTM and ANQGSEA. This CDR3 has 12 residues. The CDR3: CSVQSASYGYTF. The CDR3 bases are TGCAGCGTTCAGTCGGCGAGCTATGGCTACACCTTC.